What follows are 5 T cell receptor beta chains derived from one specimen sequenced in a study of identical twins. TCRdb re-called the 5' RACE reads through MiXCR, storing one row per CDR3 protein. The top ten clones hold about 0.52% of a sample with around 450,000 distinct CDR3 sequences, more than 13% of them seen once. These sequences were also reported in another study, on yellow fever vaccine responses in identical twins.

Sample: CD4+ T cells sorted from blood. All receptors derive from a woman aged 18-35 years in good health.

This clonotype has just a few counts. The chain joins TRBV24-1 to TRBJ1-2; maybe TRBD1 (6 bases). CDR1 is KGHDR, CDR2 SFDVKD, per germline. This CDR3 comprises 15 residues. V was trimmed by 1 base and J by 2 bases, leaving 10 bases between them. CDR3 DNA: TGTGCCACCAGTGATTTCGGCCAGGGGAACTATGGCTACACCTTC. This sequence encodes CATSDFGQGNYGYTF.

The CDR3 nucleotides are TGTGCCAGCAGCTCAACTACTCCCAGGGCTAGGATTCAGTACTTC. The encoded protein is CASSSTTPRARIQYF. V is TRBV7-2 and J is TRBJ2-4, with D possibly matching TRBD1 (5 bases). The germline V and J ends were trimmed by 4 bases and 10 bases, with 20 bases remaining between them. The CDR3 totals 15 residues. Germline CDR1 and CDR2: SGHTA and FQGNSA.

This clonotype was seen a few times. The rearrangement joins TRBV7-2 to TRBJ2-5; a possible D gene is TRBD2 (6 bases). The germline V and J ends were trimmed by 2 bases and 12 bases, with 13 bases remaining between them. Per germline, CDR1 SGHTA and CDR2 FQGNSA. The CDR3 covers 12 residues. The CDR3 loop reads CASSLWGDLKYF. The DNA of the CDR3 is TGTGCCAGCAGCTTATGGGGGGACCTCAAGTACTTC.

This clonotype has more than one count but fewer than ten. The chain is built from TRBV27 and TRBJ2-3, with TRBD2 as a possible D gene (7 bases). The CDR3 spans 15 residues. Germline CDR1 and CDR2: MNHEY and SMNVEV (reference sequence). V gave up 8 bases and J gave up 2 bases, with 17 bases separating them. The CDR3, as DNA: TGTGCCAGCCTCTCACTCGGGGGGCTCACAGATACGCAGTATTTT. Translating gives CASLSLGGLTDTQYF.

This clonotype was seen only a few times. This sequence joins TRBV20-1 and TRBJ1-6, with 7 nucleotides matching TRBD1. Germline CDR1 DFQATT, CDR2 SNEGSKA (reference sequence). The CDR3 spans 12 residues. Unmatched junction bases numbered 2, after V lost 3 bases and J lost 9 bases. The CDR3 DNA is TGCAGTGCTAGGACAGGGCGTTCACCCCTCCACTTT. This codes for CSARTGRSPLHF.